The sequence of this T cell receptor (beta chain) was determined in a study of human T cells and chemical hapten exposure. Time point of the sample: pre-sensitization, week 0. Stated treatment: therapeutic diphenylcyclopropenone sensitization with weekly scalp DPC. Via MiXCR, TCRdb re-called the RACE reads, giving one row per CDR3 protein. Seen here are under 45,000 distinct CDR3 sequences, 8% to 11% observed once, and the top ten hold about 6.5%. This clonotype was recorded at least ten times. Trimming took 4 bases from V and 2 from J, leaving 11 bases between them. The germline gives CDR1 SQVTM, CDR2 ANQGSEA. The CDR3 totals 14 residues.

This receptor was taken from a man in his thirties or forties with alopecia areata. Some clones in this sample may be carry-over from other donors' samples. The chain is built from TRBV29-1 and TRBJ2-2; D might be TRBD2 (5 bases). Specimen: whole blood, collected in connection with sensitization to the hapten diphenylcyclopropenone (DPC). For the CDR3, the DNA is TGCAGCGTTGTCGGGATACCCAACACCGGGGAGCTGTTTTTT. Amino acids: CSVVGIPNTGELFF.